The next 27 T cell receptor beta chains were all read from a single sample in a study of OX40 agonist ivuxolimab in advanced cancers. TCRdb's table, derived via immunoSEQ multiplex PCR, lists solely in-frame clones and lacks some. Of roughly 39,000 clones listed, 88% are singletons. The material sequenced was CD4+ or CD8+ T cells sorted from blood, taken in a trial of the OX40 agonist ivuxolimab. Receptors were obtained from an adult with an advanced solid tumor such as melanoma, head and neck, liver or kidney cancer.

The chain recombines TRBV28 with TRBJ1-4; D perhaps matches TRBD1 (6 bases). The CDR3 has 15 amino acids. The germline V gene has CDR1 MDHEN and CDR2 SYDVKM. The V and J ends lost 5 bases and 8 bases respectively, with 18 bases between them. The CDR3 nucleotides are TGTGCCAGCAGTATCCCGCAGGGGAGGCGAGAAAAACTGTTTTTT. Encoded protein: CASSIPQGRREKLFF. The full variable domain, completed using reference TRBV28 and TRBJ1-4, is DVKVTQSSRYLVKRTGEKVFLECVQDMDHENMFWYRQDPGLGLRLIYFSYDVKMKEKGDIPEGYSVSREKKERFSLILESASTNQTSMYLCASSIPQGRREKLFFGSGTQLSVL.

This chain links TRBV5-1 with TRBJ2-5; possible D gene TRBD2, 7 bases. V was clipped by 4 bases and J by 4 bases, with 17 bases between them. CDR1 and CDR2 from the germline V gene are SGHRS and YFSETQ. The CDR3 runs to 15 residues. CDR3 coding DNA: TGCGCCAGCAGCCCCGGGACGAGGGGGGGAGAGACCCAGTACTTC. Its protein is CASSPGTRGGETQYF.

V and J are TRBV10-3 and TRBJ2-3; D ambiguous. The germline V gene encodes CDR1 ENHRY and CDR2 SYGVKD. V was trimmed by 4 bases and J by 1 base, leaving 9 bases between them. This CDR3 has 14 amino acids. The CDR3 bases are TGTGCCATCAGTGTTCGTGGTGGCACAGATACGCAGTATTTT. Its protein is CAISVRGGTDTQYF.

The chain couples TRBV19 to TRBJ2-6, with D hard to call. There are 15 residues in the CDR3. The ends were cut back, 4 bases at V and 0 bases at J, with 7 bases in the middle. Germline-derived CDR1 and CDR2 are LNHDA and SQIVND (reference sequence). CDR3 DNA sequence: TGTGCCAGTAGTAGAGGCCCCTCTGGGGCCAACGTCCTGACTTTC. Translated, it gives CASSRGPSGANVLTF.

This clone qualifies as medium-sized (0.01 to 0.1%). The chain uses TRBV19 and TRBJ2-1; D remains unclear. The germline V gene has CDR1 LNHDA and CDR2 SQIVND (reference sequence). CDR3 length: 13 residues. Trimming shortened V by 3 bases and J by 7 bases, and 10 bases separated the two germline ends. CDR3 sequence: CASSMAGVNEQFF. CDR3 bases: TGTGCCAGTAGTATGGCAGGAGTGAATGAGCAGTTCTTC.

The table lists this clone with a few counts. This chain connects TRBV5-1 to TRBJ1-2, with D possibly matching TRBD1 (5 bases). The CDR3 runs to 13 residues. Germline loops: CDR1 SGHRS, CDR2 YFSETQ. The V end lost 4 bases, the J end lost 2 bases, and 9 bases lay between the germline ends. CDR3 sequence: CASSRDPNYGYTF. Written as DNA, the CDR3 is TGCGCCAGCAGCAGGGACCCAAACTATGGCTACACCTTC.

The chain carries TRBV4-1 and TRBJ2-5; 12 bases are shared with TRBD2. J lost 5 bases, V lost 3 bases, and 7 bases had no gene match. The CDR3 totals 16 residues. CDR1 is MGHRA and CDR2 is YSYEKL in the germline V gene. In DNA, the CDR3 is TGCGCCAGCAGCCAGATTCTAGCGGGAGGGCAGGAGACCCAGTACTTC. Its protein product is CASSQILAGGQETQYF.

The chain joins TRBV14 to TRBJ1-2, with 8 bases fitting TRBD1. Germline V lookup: CDR1 SGHDN, CDR2 FVKESK. The CDR3 length is 16 residues. The ends lost 4 bases at V and 5 bases at J; junction bases unmatched: 12. The CDR3 sequence is CASSRRDRGELYGYTF. CDR3 nucleotide sequence: TGTGCCAGCAGCCGCCGCGACAGGGGTGAACTATATGGCTACACCTTC.

The V and J genes are TRBV6-1 and TRBJ1-2, with D hard to call. The CDR3 sequence is 11 residues long. Trimming took 1 base from V and 7 from J, leaving 4 bases between them. The V gene's germline CDR1 is MNHNS and CDR2 SASEGT. The CDR3 is CASSEVVGYTF. The CDR3 nucleotides are TGTGCCAGCAGTGAAGTTGTTGGCTACACCTTC.

This chain links TRBV16 with TRBJ2-7, with a tentative D call TRBD1 (5 bases). V was cut by 1 base and J by 1 base, with 8 bases left in between. The CDR3 covers 14 residues. CDR1 is KGHSY and CDR2 is FQNENV in the germline V gene. This CDR3 reads CASSQLDRSYEQYF. CDR3 DNA: TGTGCCAGCAGCCAATTAGACAGATCCTACGAGCAGTACTTC.

This clone has more than one count but fewer than ten. The chain couples TRBV19 to TRBJ1-1, with TRBD1 matching 7 bases. The CDR3 has 14 amino acids. Germline trimming cut 4 bases from V and 5 bases from J; bases unmatched to any gene: 7. CDR1 is LNHDA, CDR2 SQIVND, per germline (reference sequence). The DNA for the CDR3 is TGTGCCAGTAGTAAGGGCAGGGGGTCTACTGAAGCTTTCTTT. Its protein product is CASSKGRGSTEAFF. Drawing the rest from reference TRBV19 and TRBJ1-1, the complete variable domain is DGGITQSPKYLFRKEGQNVTLSCEQNLNHDAMYWYRQDPGQGLRLIYYSQIVNDFQKGDIAEGYSVSREKKESFPLTVTSAQKNPTAFYLCASSKGRGSTEAFFGQGTRLTVV.

This clone has only one observation. The chain joins TRBV19 to TRBJ1-5; D may be TRBD1 (6 bases). Germline-derived CDR1 and CDR2 are LNHDA and SQIVND (reference sequence). The V gene lost 6 bases and the J gene lost 3 bases, with 12 bases spanning the gap. CDR3 length: 14 residues. As DNA, the CDR3 is TGTGCCAGTAGCAGTAGGGGGTTCAATCAGCCCCAGCATTTT. Translation: CASSSRGFNQPQHF.

This chain links TRBV18 with TRBJ2-2; D gene uncertain. Looked up from germline, CDR1 is KGHSH and CDR2 is LQKENI. Trimming took 2 bases from V and 3 from J, leaving 7 bases between them. This CDR3 region has 14 residues. CDR3 sequence (DNA): TGTGCCAGCTCACCATCCCAGTACACCGGGGAGCTGTTTTTT. This gives the protein CASSPSQYTGELFF.

The rearrangement joins TRBV28 to TRBJ1-6, with D unclear. Per germline, CDR1 MDHEN and CDR2 SYDVKM. Trimming cost V 10 bases and J 7 bases, with 14 bases left between them. This CDR3 has 13 residues. The CDR3 DNA is TGTGCCACCGAAGGATGGGGAAATTCACCCCTCCACTTT. Amino acid sequence: CATEGWGNSPLHF.

The table lists this clone with a count of one. The rearrangement joins TRBV5-1 to TRBJ2-5; possibly TRBD1 or TRBD2 for D (7 bases each). The end of the DNA aligns better with TRBJ2-7, so the J call may be wrong. The germline V gene has CDR1 SGHRS and CDR2 YFSETQ. The CDR3 has 17 residues. This chain's CDR3 is CASSPSRQGGQSYEQYF. The CDR3 DNA follows: TGCGCCAGCAGCCCCTCTCGACAGGGAGGGCAGTCCTACGAGCAGTACTTC.

The rearrangement uses TRBV5-1 and TRBJ2-7; 12 nucleotides line up with TRBD2. Germline V gene data show CDR1 as SGHRS and CDR2 as YFSETQ. V was pared by 4 bases and J by 6 bases, with 17 bases of the junction left unmatched. The CDR3 runs 18 residues. CDR3 nucleotide sequence: TGCGCCAGCAGCCCCCCGGCTAGCGGGAGGGCCCGGAGGGTCGAGCAGTACTTC. Translating it yields CASSPPASGRARRVEQYF.

V usage is TRBV5-1 and J usage is TRBJ2-7; 7 bases agree with TRBD1. V dropped 3 bases and J dropped 4; count of bases not matched to a gene: 7. The CDR3 runs 14 residues. Germline CDR1 SGHRS, CDR2 YFSETQ. The CDR3 loop is CASSWGEGAYEQYF. The CDR3 coding sequence is TGCGCCAGCAGCTGGGGAGAGGGGGCTTACGAGCAGTACTTC.

The CDR3 loop is CASSSGGILWETQYF. CDR3 coding DNA: TGTGCCAGCAGCTCTGGGGGAATTTTGTGGGAGACCCAGTACTTC. The chain carries TRBV11-1 and TRBJ2-5, with D possibly being TRBD1 or TRBD2 (5 bases each). The V and J ends lost 4 bases and 5 bases respectively, with 17 bases between them. The CDR3 extends over 15 amino acids. Germline V gene sequence: CDR1 SGHAT, CDR2 FQDESV (reference sequence).

The rearrangement links TRBV2 to TRBJ2-1; D is unresolved. CDR3 size: 11 residues. Germline-derived CDR1 and CDR2 are SNHLY and FYNNEI. The ends were cut back, 10 bases at V and 15 bases at J, with 19 bases in the middle. As DNA, the CDR3 is TGTGCCAACCACCTGGACGGGCTCCCGTTCTTC. It codes for CANHLDGLPFF. Combining the CDR3 with reference TRBV2 and TRBJ2-1 gives the whole variable domain EPEVTQTPSHQVTQMGQEVILRCVPISNHLYFYWYRQILGQKVEFLVSFYNNEISEKSEIFDDQFSVERPDGSNFTLKIRSTKLEDSAMYFCANHLDGLPFFGPGTRLTVL.

The gene calls are TRBV29-1 and TRBJ1-1; 7 bases agree with TRBD1. There are 18 residues in the CDR3. CDR1 is SQVTM, CDR2 ANQGSEA, per germline. V lost 1 base, J lost 7 bases, and 21 bases stayed unmatched. The CDR3 sequence is CSVEGIEYPTGLPGEAFF. The DNA of the CDR3 is TGCAGCGTTGAAGGAATAGAGTACCCGACAGGGCTCCCTGGTGAAGCTTTCTTT.

The chain employs TRBV28 and TRBJ2-3, with D perhaps TRBD1 or TRBD2 (5 bases each). CDR3 length equals 15 residues. Germline-derived CDR1 and CDR2 are MDHEN and SYDVKM. Trimming cost V 7 bases and J 0 bases, with 14 bases left between them. The CDR3 is CASKEGTGSTDTQYF. In DNA form, the CDR3 reads TGTGCCAGCAAAGAAGGGACCGGGAGCACAGATACGCAGTATTTT.

This CDR3 is CASSFAGDKAFF. CDR3 nucleotides: TGTGCCAGCAGTTTCGCAGGGGATAAAGCTTTCTTT. The rearrangement links TRBV6-5 to TRBJ1-1; perhaps TRBD1 as D (6 bases). There are 12 residues in the CDR3. Trimming removed 4 bases at V and 9 bases at J, with 12 bases between. Germline assignment: CDR1 MNHEY and CDR2 SVGAGI.

J is TRBJ2-7 and V is TRBV5-6, with D hard to call. The CDR3 has 14 amino acids. Germline CDR1 is SGHDT and CDR2 is YYEEEE. V was clipped by 2 bases and J by 7 bases, with 16 bases between them. CDR3 in amino acids: CASSFRSVLGEQYF. The CDR3 DNA is TGTGCCAGCAGCTTCCGCTCCGTTTTGGGTGAGCAGTACTTC.

V usage is TRBV6-6 and J usage is TRBJ1-1; the D gene is possibly TRBD1 (6 bases). Germline loops: CDR1 MNHNY, CDR2 SVGAGI (reference sequence). Trimming took 5 bases from V and 4 from J, leaving 11 bases between them. This CDR3 is 13 amino acids long. CDR3: CASSKQGVTEAFF. CDR3 nucleotide sequence: TGTGCCAGCAGTAAACAGGGAGTCACTGAAGCTTTCTTT.

The chain couples TRBV30 to TRBJ2-3; D possibly matches TRBD1 or TRBD2 (5 bases each). Germline V lookup: CDR1 GTSNPN, CDR2 SVGIG (reference sequence). Trimming shortened V by 3 bases and J by 2 bases, and 15 bases separated the two germline ends. CDR3 length: 15 amino acids. Written as DNA, the CDR3 is TGTGCCTGGAGCGCCTCGAGGGGAACCACAGATACGCAGTATTTT. This translates into CAWSASRGTTDTQYF.

The chain couples TRBV29-1 to TRBJ2-7; D uncertain. With 4 bases removed from V and 0 bases from J, the gap between germline ends came to 7 bases. Germline V CDR1 and CDR2: SQVTM, ANQGSEA. This CDR3 has 12 residues. The DNA for the CDR3 is TGCAGCGTTGCGTCTACCTCCTACGAGCAGTACTTC. Its translation is CSVASTSYEQYF.

This clone was picked up one time. The CDR3 bases are TGCGCCAGCAGCTTGGGTGGCAGGGGAAACTATGGCTACACCTTC. Amino acids: CASSLGGRGNYGYTF. The J gene is TRBJ1-2, the V gene TRBV5-1; perhaps TRBD1 as D (6 bases). Germline CDR1 and CDR2: SGHRS and YFSETQ. Trimming stripped 0 bases from V and 2 bases from J, with 11 bases between. There are 15 residues in the CDR3.